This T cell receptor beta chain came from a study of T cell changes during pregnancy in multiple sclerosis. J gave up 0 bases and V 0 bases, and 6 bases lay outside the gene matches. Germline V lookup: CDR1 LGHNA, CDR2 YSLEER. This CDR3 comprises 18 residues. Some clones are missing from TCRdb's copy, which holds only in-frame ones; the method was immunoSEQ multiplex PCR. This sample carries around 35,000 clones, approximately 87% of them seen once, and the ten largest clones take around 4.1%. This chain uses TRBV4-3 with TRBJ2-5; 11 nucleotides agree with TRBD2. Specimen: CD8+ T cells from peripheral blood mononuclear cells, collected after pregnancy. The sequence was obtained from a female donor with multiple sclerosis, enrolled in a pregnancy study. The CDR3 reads CASSQDGVAGGYQETQYF. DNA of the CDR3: TGCGCCAGCAGCCAAGATGGAGTAGCGGGGGGGTACCAAGAGACCCAGTACTTC.